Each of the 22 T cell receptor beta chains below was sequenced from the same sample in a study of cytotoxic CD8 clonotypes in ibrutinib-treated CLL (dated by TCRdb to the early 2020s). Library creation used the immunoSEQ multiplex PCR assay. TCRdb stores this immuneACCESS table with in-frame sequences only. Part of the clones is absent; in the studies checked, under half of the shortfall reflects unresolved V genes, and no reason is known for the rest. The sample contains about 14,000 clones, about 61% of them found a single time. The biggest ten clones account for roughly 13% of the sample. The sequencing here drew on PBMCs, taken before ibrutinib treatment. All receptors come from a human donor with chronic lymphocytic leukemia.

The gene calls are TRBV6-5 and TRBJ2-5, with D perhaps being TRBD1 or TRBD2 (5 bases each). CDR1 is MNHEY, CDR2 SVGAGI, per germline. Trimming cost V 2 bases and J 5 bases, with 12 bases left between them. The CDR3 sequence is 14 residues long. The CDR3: CASSYRPGPETQYF. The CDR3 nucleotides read TGTGCCAGCAGTTACCGACCGGGGCCTGAGACCCAGTACTTC.

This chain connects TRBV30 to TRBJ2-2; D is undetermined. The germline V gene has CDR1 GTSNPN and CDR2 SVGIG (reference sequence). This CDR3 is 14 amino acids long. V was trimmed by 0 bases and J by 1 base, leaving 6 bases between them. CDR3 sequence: CAWSVSLNTGELFF. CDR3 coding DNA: TGTGCCTGGAGTGTTTCCCTGAACACCGGGGAGCTGTTTTTT.

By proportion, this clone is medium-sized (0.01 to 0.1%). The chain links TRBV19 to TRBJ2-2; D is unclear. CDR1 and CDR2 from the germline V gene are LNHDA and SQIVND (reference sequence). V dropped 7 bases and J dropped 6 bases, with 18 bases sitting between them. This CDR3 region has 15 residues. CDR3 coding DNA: TGTGCCAGTAACCCTGGGAACAGTTTCCCCGGGGAGCTGTTTTTT. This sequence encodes CASNPGNSFPGELFF.

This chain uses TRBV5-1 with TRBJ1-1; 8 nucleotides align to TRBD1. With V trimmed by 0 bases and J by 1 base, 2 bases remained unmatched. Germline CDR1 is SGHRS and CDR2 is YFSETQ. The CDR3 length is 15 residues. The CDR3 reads CASSLAGTGNTEAFF. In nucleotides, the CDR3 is TGCGCCAGCAGCTTGGCCGGGACAGGGAACACTGAAGCTTTCTTT.

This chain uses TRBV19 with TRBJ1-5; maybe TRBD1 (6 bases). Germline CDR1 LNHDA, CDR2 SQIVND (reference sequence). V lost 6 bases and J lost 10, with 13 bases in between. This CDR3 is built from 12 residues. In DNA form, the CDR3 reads TGTGCCAGTAGAGGGGGGCGAGCCCCCCAGCATTTT. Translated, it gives CASRGGRAPQHF.

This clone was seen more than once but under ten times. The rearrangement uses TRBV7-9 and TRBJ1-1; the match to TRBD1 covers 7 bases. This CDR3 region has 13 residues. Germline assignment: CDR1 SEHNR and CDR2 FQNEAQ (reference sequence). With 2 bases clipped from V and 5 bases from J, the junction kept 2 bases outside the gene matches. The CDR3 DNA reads TGTGCCAGCAGCTTAACAGGGGTGACTGAAGCTTTCTTT. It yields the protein CASSLTGVTEAFF.

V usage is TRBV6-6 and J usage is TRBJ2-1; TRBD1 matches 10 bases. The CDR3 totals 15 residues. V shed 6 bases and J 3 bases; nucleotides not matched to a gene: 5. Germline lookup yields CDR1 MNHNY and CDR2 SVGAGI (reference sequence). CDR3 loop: CASSLGQGIYNEQFF. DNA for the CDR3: TGTGCCAGCAGCCTGGGACAGGGGATCTACAATGAGCAGTTCTTC.

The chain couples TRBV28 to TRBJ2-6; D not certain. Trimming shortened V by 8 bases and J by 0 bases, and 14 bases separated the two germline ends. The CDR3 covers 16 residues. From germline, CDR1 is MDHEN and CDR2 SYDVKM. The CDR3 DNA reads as TGTGCCAGCGAGTCCCCTATCAGCTCTGGGGCCAACGTCCTGACTTTC. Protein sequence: CASESPISSGANVLTF. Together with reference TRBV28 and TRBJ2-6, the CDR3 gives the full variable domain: DVKVTQSSRYLVKRTGEKVFLECVQDMDHENMFWYRQDPGLGLRLIYFSYDVKMKEKGDIPEGYSVSREKKERFSLILESASTNQTSMYLCASESPISSGANVLTFGAGSRLTVL.

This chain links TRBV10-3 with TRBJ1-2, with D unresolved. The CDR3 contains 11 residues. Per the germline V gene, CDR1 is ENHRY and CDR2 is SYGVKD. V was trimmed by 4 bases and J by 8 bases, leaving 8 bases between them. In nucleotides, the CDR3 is TGTGCCATCAGTGGATCCGGGGGCTACACCTTC. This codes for CAISGSGGYTF.

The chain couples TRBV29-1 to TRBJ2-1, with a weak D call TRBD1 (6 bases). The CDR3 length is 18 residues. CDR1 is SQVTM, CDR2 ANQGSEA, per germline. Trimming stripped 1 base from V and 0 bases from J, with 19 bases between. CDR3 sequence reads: CSVEVSRGTLSSYNEQFF. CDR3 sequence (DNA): TGCAGCGTTGAAGTTTCGAGGGGGACCTTAAGCTCCTACAATGAGCAGTTCTTC.

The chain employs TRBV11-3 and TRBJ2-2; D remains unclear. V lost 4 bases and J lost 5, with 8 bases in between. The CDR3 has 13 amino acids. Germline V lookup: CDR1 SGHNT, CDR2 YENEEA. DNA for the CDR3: TGTGCCAGCAGCTCTTCCCGGACCGGGGAGCTGTTTTTT. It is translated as CASSSSRTGELFF.

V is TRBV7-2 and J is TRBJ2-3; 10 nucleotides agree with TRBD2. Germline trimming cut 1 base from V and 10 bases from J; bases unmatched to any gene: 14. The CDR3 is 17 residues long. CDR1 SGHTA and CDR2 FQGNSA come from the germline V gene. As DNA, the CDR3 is TGTGCCAGCAGCTTAGGGTCCTCTAGCGGGGGCCTAACCCCGCAGTATTTT. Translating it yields CASSLGSSSGGLTPQYF.

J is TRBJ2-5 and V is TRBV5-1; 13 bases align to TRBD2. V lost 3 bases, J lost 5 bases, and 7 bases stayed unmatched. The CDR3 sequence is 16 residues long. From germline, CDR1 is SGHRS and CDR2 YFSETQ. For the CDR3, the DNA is TGCGCCAGCAGCTCCCCACTAGCGGGAGGGCGGGAGACCCAGTACTTC. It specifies CASSSPLAGGRETQYF.

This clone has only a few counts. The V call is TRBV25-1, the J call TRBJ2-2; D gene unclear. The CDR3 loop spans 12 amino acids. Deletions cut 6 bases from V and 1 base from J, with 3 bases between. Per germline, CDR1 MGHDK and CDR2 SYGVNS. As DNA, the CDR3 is TGTGCCAGCAGACAGAACACCGGGGAGCTGTTTTTT. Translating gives CASRQNTGELFF.

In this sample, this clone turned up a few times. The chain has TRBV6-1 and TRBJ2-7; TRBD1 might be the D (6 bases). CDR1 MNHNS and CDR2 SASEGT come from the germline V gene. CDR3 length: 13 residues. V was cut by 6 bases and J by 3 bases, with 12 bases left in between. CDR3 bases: TGTGCCAGCAGCAGGGGCGCGAGCTACGAGCAGTACGTC. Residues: CASSRGASYEQYV.

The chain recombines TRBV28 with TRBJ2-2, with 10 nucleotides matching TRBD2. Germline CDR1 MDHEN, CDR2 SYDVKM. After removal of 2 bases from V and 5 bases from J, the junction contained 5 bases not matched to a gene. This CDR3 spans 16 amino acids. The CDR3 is CASSLGLADSTGELFF. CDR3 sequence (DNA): TGTGCCAGCAGTTTAGGACTAGCGGACTCGACCGGGGAGCTGTTTTTT. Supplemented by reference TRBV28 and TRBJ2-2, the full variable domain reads DVKVTQSSRYLVKRTGEKVFLECVQDMDHENMFWYRQDPGLGLRLIYFSYDVKMKEKGDIPEGYSVSREKKERFSLILESASTNQTSMYLCASSLGLADSTGELFFGEGSRLTVL.

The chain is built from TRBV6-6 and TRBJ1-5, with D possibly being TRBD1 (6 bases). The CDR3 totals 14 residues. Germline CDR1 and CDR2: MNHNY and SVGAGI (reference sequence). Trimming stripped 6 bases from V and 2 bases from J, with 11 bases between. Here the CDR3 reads CASRGGGGNQPQHF. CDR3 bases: TGTGCCAGCAGAGGGGGTGGCGGCAATCAGCCCCAGCATTTT.

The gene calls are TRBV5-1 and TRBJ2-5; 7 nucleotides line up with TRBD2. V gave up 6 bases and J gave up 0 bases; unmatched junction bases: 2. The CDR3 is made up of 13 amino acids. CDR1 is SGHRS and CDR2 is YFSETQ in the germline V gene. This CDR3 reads CASKGLNQETQYF. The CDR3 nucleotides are TGCGCCAGCAAGGGACTAAACCAAGAGACCCAGTACTTC.

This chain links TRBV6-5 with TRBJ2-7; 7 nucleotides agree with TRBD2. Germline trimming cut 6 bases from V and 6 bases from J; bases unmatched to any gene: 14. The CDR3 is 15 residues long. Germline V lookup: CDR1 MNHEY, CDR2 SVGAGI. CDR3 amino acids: CASSPLARDYSEQYF. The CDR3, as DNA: TGTGCCAGCAGCCCCCTCGCCAGGGACTATTCCGAGCAGTACTTC.

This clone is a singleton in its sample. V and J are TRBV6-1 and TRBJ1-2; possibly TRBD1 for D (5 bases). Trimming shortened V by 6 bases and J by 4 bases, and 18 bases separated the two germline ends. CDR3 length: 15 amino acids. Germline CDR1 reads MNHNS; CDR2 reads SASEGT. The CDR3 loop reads CASSIQRDATYGYTF. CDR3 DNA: TGTGCCAGCAGCATCCAAAGGGACGCCACCTATGGCTACACCTTC.

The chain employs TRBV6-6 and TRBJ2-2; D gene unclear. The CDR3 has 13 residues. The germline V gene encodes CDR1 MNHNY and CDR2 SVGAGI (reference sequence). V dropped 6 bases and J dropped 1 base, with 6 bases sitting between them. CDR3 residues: CASRTENTGELFF. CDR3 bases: TGTGCCAGCAGGACCGAGAACACCGGGGAGCTGTTTTTT.

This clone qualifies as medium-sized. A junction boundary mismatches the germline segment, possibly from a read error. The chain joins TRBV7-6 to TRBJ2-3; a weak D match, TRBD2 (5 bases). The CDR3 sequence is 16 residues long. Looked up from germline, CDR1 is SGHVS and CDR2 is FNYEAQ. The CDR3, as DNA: TGTGCCAGCAGCTTATTCACGGTCCCTAGCACACATACGCAGTATTTT. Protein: CASSLFTVPSTHTQYF.